What follows are 21 T cell receptor beta chains derived from one specimen sequenced in a study of PD-1 blockade in classical Hodgkin lymphoma. Exposure to brentuximab vedotin varied, and each patient had relapsed following autologous stem cell transplantation. TCRdb's copy holds only in-frame clones and misses some; the assay was immunoSEQ multiplex PCR. This sample has about 58,000 clones, with around 93% found just once. The source material was peripheral blood mononuclear cells (PBMCs), sampled before the second cycle of nivolumab. The receptors originated from a human donor with classical Hodgkin lymphoma.

This chain uses TRBV4-2 with TRBJ2-2, with D perhaps given as TRBD1 or TRBD2 (5 bases each). CDR1 and CDR2 (germline): LGHNA, YNFKEQ. The CDR3 runs to 18 residues. V shed 1 base and J shed 4 bases, with 19 bases lying between them. CDR3 DNA: TGTGCCAGCAGCCAAGTTTCCGTCGGGGCTGGGGGCACCGGGGAGCTGTTTTTT. Translated, it gives CASSQVSVGAGGTGELFF.

The J gene is TRBJ1-6, the V gene TRBV9, with D unresolved. The CDR3 runs 17 residues. The V gene lost 3 bases and the J gene lost 0 bases, with 13 bases spanning the gap. Germline V lookup: CDR1 SGDLS, CDR2 YYNGEE. The CDR3 DNA sequence: TGTGCCAGCAGCGCCCGACTGGAGAGCTCCTATAATTCACCCCTCCACTTT. This gives the protein CASSARLESSYNSPLHF.

This chain links TRBV7-9 with TRBJ1-1; D is possibly TRBD1 (5 bases). Trimming cost V 4 bases and J 6 bases, with 21 bases left between them. The CDR3 runs 16 residues. Per the germline V gene, CDR1 is SEHNR and CDR2 is FQNEAQ (reference sequence). The CDR3 region has the DNA TGTGCCAGCAGCTCCGTAGGGTCGGGGGTTTCGGCTGAAGCTTTCTTT. It codes for CASSSVGSGVSAEAFF. Together with reference TRBV7-9 and TRBJ1-1, the CDR3 gives the full variable domain: DTGVSQNPRHKITKRGQNVTFRCDPISEHNRLYWYRQTLGQGPEFLTYFQNEAQLEKSRLLSDRFSAERPKGSFSTLEIQRTEQGDSAMYLCASSSVGSGVSAEAFFGQGTRLTVV.

The chain uses TRBV5-1 and TRBJ2-7; possibly TRBD2 for D (6 bases). Looked up from germline, CDR1 is SGHRS and CDR2 is YFSETQ. The V end was cut by 4 bases, the J end by 0 bases, with 11 bases between. CDR3 size: 14 residues. CDR3 sequence (DNA): TGCGCCAGCAGCGGAGGGGATAGCTCCTACGAGCAGTACTTC. Translation gives CASSGGDSSYEQYF.

Only one count was recorded for this clone. The chain joins TRBV6-5 to TRBJ1-1; D gene uncertain. Germline V gene lookup returns CDR1 MNHEY and CDR2 SVGAGI. CDR3 length: 12 amino acids. Trimming pared 6 bases from V and 3 bases from J, leaving 8 bases between. This CDR3 is CASRELDTEAFF. The CDR3 nucleotides read TGTGCCAGCAGGGAACTGGACACTGAAGCTTTCTTT.

DNA of the CDR3: TGTGCCAGCAGCCCAAGGCTCAGGGCGGGAAACACCATATATTTT. This encodes CASSPRLRAGNTIYF. The chain uses TRBV7-9 and TRBJ1-3; D is possibly TRBD1 (5 bases). The V end lost 5 bases, the J end lost 4 bases, and 15 bases lay between the germline ends. The CDR3 contains 15 residues. The germline V gene encodes CDR1 SEHNR and CDR2 FQNEAQ (reference sequence).

V and J are TRBV27 and TRBJ2-3, with 13 bases that match TRBD2. The CDR3 has 20 residues. V shed 5 bases, J shed 3 bases, and the junction held 17 bases outside the gene matches. Germline V gene data show CDR1 as MNHEY and CDR2 as SMNVEV (reference sequence). The CDR3 DNA reads as TGTGCCAGCAGTCTCGCACCGATCATACTAGCGGGGGGGCAAACAGATACGCAGTATTTT. Translating gives CASSLAPIILAGGQTDTQYF.

The rearrangement links TRBV15 to TRBJ1-2; 12 nucleotides match TRBD1. V shed 5 bases, J shed 4 bases, and the junction held 8 bases outside the gene matches. The CDR3 consists of 16 residues. Per germline, CDR1 LNHNV and CDR2 YYDKDF (reference sequence). CDR3 loop: CATSPSGTGGSYGYTF. In DNA form, the CDR3 reads TGTGCCACCAGCCCTAGTGGGACAGGGGGCTCCTATGGCTACACCTTC.

The chain joins TRBV18 to TRBJ1-1, with 10 positions matching TRBD1. The CDR3 extends over 15 amino acids. V trimming: 0 bases; J trimming: 8 bases; junction bases outside the gene matches: 6. The germline CDR1 and CDR2 sequences are KGHSH and LQKENI. This CDR3 reads CASSPPTGGRTEAFF. The CDR3 region has the DNA TGTGCCAGCTCACCACCGACAGGGGGCCGAACAGAAGCTTTCTTT. Using reference TRBV18 and TRBJ1-1 for the parts outside the CDR3, the full variable domain is NAGVMQNPRHLVRRRGQEARLRCSPMKGHSHVYWYRQLPEEGLKFMVYLQKENIIDESGMPKERFSAEFPKEGPSILRIQQVVRGDSAAYFCASSPPTGGRTEAFFGQGTRLTVV.

This clone is a singleton in its sample. The chain is built from TRBV7-9 and TRBJ1-1; D gene unclear. The CDR3 is 13 residues long. Germline V gene sequence: CDR1 SEHNR, CDR2 FQNEAQ (reference sequence). Trimming removed 1 base from V and 4 bases from J, with 7 bases in between. The CDR3 region is CASSLEGSTEAFF. CDR3 in DNA: TGTGCCAGCAGCTTAGAAGGGAGCACTGAAGCTTTCTTT.

CDR3 in DNA: TGTGCCAGCTCGCCCCGGGGAGGGACCCAAGAGACCCAGTACTTC. Translation: CASSPRGGTQETQYF. This chain connects TRBV18 to TRBJ2-5; 7 bases line up with TRBD2. This CDR3 is built from 15 residues. Per the germline V gene, CDR1 is KGHSH and CDR2 is LQKENI. V lost 6 bases and J lost 1; bases outside the gene matches: 8.

The chain links TRBV7-2 to TRBJ2-7; possible D gene TRBD2, 6 bases. V was cut by 7 bases and J by 2 bases, with 15 bases left in between. Germline CDR1 and CDR2: SGHTA and FQGNSA. The CDR3 runs to 14 residues. The CDR3 loop is CASKPRESAYEQYF. CDR3 DNA: TGTGCCAGCAAACCCCGGGAGTCCGCCTACGAGCAGTACTTC.

J is TRBJ2-5 and V is TRBV6-6; D remains unclear. Germline V lookup: CDR1 MNHNY, CDR2 SVGAGI (reference sequence). The length of the CDR3 is 15 residues. The ends were cut back, 0 bases at V and 5 bases at J, with 13 bases in the middle. The CDR3 reads CASSYSKLSRETQYF. The DNA of the CDR3 is TGTGCCAGCAGTTACTCGAAATTGTCGCGCGAGACCCAGTACTTC.

The chain is built from TRBV6-6 and TRBJ2-1; weak D call: TRBD2 (5 bases). This CDR3 is built from 15 residues. The germline gives CDR1 MNHNY, CDR2 SVGAGI (reference sequence). V was pared by 2 bases and J by 10 bases, with 18 bases between. The DNA for the CDR3 is TGTGCCAGCAGTTACACCCCGTCCCGGGGTGGGGAGCAGTTCTTC. The encoded protein is CASSYTPSRGGEQFF.

V gene TRBV5-5 combines with J gene TRBJ2-3; D unclear. This CDR3 is built from 16 residues. The germline V gene encodes CDR1 SGHKS and CDR2 YYEKEE (reference sequence). V lost 4 bases to trimming and J lost 5 bases, with 20 bases between them. Here the CDR3 reads CASSTDPYEPQDTQYF. The CDR3 coding sequence is TGTGCCAGCAGCACAGACCCCTACGAACCCCAAGATACGCAGTATTTT.

The CDR3 loop reads CASSVTGRVDSPLHF. CDR3 in DNA: TGTGCCAGCAGCGTCACGGGCAGGGTCGATTCACCCCTCCACTTT. The chain has TRBV9 and TRBJ1-6; weak D call: TRBD1 (5 bases). Germline V gene lookup returns CDR1 SGDLS and CDR2 YYNGEE. Trimming left V 2 bases short and J 8 bases short, with 14 bases between. The CDR3 runs 15 residues.

V and J are TRBV7-6 and TRBJ2-3; D is possibly TRBD1 (5 bases). The CDR3 covers 16 residues. Germline V lookup: CDR1 SGHVS, CDR2 FNYEAQ. V lost 0 bases and J 1 base, leaving 11 bases between the germline ends. The DNA for the CDR3 is TGTGCCAGCAGCTTAGCGAGACAGTCCGGCACAGATACGCAGTATTTT. This encodes CASSLARQSGTDTQYF.

The J gene is TRBJ2-7, the V gene TRBV14; D ambiguous. Germline V gene data show CDR1 as SGHDN and CDR2 as FVKESK. V lost 3 bases and J 8 bases, leaving 11 bases between the germline ends. This CDR3 contains 12 residues. The CDR3 here is CASSHRVRKQYF. The DNA for the CDR3 is TGTGCCAGCAGCCACCGGGTACGTAAGCAGTACTTC.

The J gene is TRBJ1-3, the V gene TRBV5-4; no firm D call. CDR1 and CDR2 (germline): SGHNT, YYREEE (reference sequence). The CDR3 has 13 amino acids. Trimming shortened V by 3 bases and J by 11 bases, and 15 bases separated the two germline ends. In DNA, the CDR3 is TGTGCCAGCAGCTGGGAAGGCCTGTCCTCCATATATTTT. Its translation is CASSWEGLSSIYF.

Comment on this clone: Compared with germline, one end of the junction differs, possibly owing to a read error. The V and J genes are TRBV9 and TRBJ1-2, with no clear D. This CDR3 is 11 amino acids long. Per the germline V gene, CDR1 is SGDLS and CDR2 is YYNGEE. The CDR3 loop is CASSGNYGHTF. The CDR3 DNA reads TGTGCCAGCAGCGGGAACTATGGCCACACCTTC.

The chain couples TRBV7-3 to TRBJ2-2; 7 bases are a match to TRBD2. The germline CDR1 and CDR2 sequences are SGHTA and FQGTGA. The CDR3 has 16 residues. With V trimmed by 2 bases and J by 2 bases, 5 bases remained unmatched. The CDR3 nucleotides are TGTGCCAGCAGCTTAGTACCGGGAGGTAACACCGGGGAGCTGTTTTTT. This gives the protein CASSLVPGGNTGELFF.